This TCR beta chain was found in a study of T cell responses to AZD1222 COVID-19 vaccine. Broader study findings: Possibly, clonal diversity was underestimated; donors were largely white British and included more females.

This CDR3 region has 15 residues. With 3 bases clipped from V and 2 bases from J, the junction kept 6 bases outside the gene matches. Germline V gene lookup returns CDR1 SGHNT and CDR2 YENEEA. About this clone itself: Its antigen remains unknown.

Produced via immunoSEQ multiplex PCR; TCRdb's table is partial and in-frame only. Of 93,000 or so clones detected, roughly 91% appear once; the ten largest clones hold under 5.5%. The V gene is TRBV11-3, the J gene TRBJ2-5; 7 bases agree with TRBD1. The clonotype originates from an adult in good health. The sequencing used peripheral blood, collected on day 0 of AZD1222 vaccination. This CDR3 is CASSFGTGAQETQYF. Here the CDR3 DNA reads TGTGCCAGCAGCTTTGGAACAGGGGCGCAAGAGACCCAGTACTTC. Full variable domain (missing parts from reference TRBV11-3 and TRBJ2-5): EAGVVQSPRYKIIEKKQPVAFWCNPISGHNTLYWYLQNLGQGPELLIRYENEEAVDDSQLPKDRFSAERLKGVDSTLKIQPAELGDSAVYLCASSFGTGAQETQYFGPGTRLLVL.